This TCR beta chain was obtained from a study of T cell changes during pregnancy in multiple sclerosis. Sequencing was performed with immunoSEQ multiplex PCR; in TCRdb, only in-frame clones are kept and a portion is missing. This table has fewer than 50,000 clones, less than 95% appearing once. Looked up from germline, CDR1 is SGDLS and CDR2 is YYNGEE. The V and J ends lost 0 bases and 2 bases, in that order; junction bases with no gene match: 1. The CDR3 sequence is 14 residues long. Source: CD8+ T cells from peripheral blood mononuclear cells, taken in the first trimester of pregnancy. This TCR was sampled from a female donor with multiple sclerosis, enrolled in a pregnancy study. V is TRBV9 and J is TRBJ2-7, with 8 bases identical to TRBD2. CDR3 coding DNA: TGTGCCAGCAGCGTAGGAGCGGGGGCCTACGAGCAGTACTTC. Translation gives CASSVGAGAYEQYF.